This TCR beta chain was sequenced for a study of CD8 T cells in ankylosing spondylitis. Study results and limitations: Disease-linked clones reportedly showed significant enrichment in matched ankylosing spondylitis synovial fluid. Reactive arthritis synovial fluid and blood were previously reported to contain some motif variants. Eight highly homologous variants formed a TCR beta motif that appeared characteristic of ankylosing spondylitis blood.

A quantitative 5'-RACE method, one with molecular barcodes, was used to make TCR beta libraries. In TCRdb, the 5' RACE reads were re-called with MiXCR into one record per CDR3 protein. The table lists 350,000 or so distinct CDR3 sequences, less than 10% of them singletons. The table lists this clonotype with a few counts. Its antigen remains unknown. The germline CDR1 and CDR2 sequences are SGHDN and FVKESK. Trimming cost V 1 base and J 1 base; bases outside gene matches: 1. CDR3 length: 15 amino acids. This TCR derives from a male donor with ankylosing spondylitis. V is TRBV14 and J is TRBJ2-7, with 10 bases lining up with TRBD1. The specimen sequenced was blood, either unsorted or a sorted T cell fraction (not recorded which). CDR3 region: CASSQGTGGSYEQYF. In DNA form, the CDR3 reads TGTGCCAGCAGCCAAGGGACAGGGGGGTCCTACGAGCAGTACTTC.